The clone carrying this T cell receptor (beta chain) has only a few counts. In the original analysis: Reference gene primer amplification gave estimated nucleated cell counts. The table came from immunoSEQ multiplex PCR; TCRdb's copy has only in-frame clones and leaves some out. V and J calls and clone size come straight from that table; D and trimming were deduced from the DNA. The sample contains some 150,000 clones, about 91% of which appear only once. This sample is part of a study of blood T cell repertoires in COVID-19. Study at large: Samples came from the United States, Italy and Spain, spanning acute and convalescent COVID-19.

The germline gives CDR1 SGHNT, CDR2 YYREEE (reference sequence). The length of the CDR3 is 15 residues. Trimming removed 5 bases from V and 0 bases from J; junction bases left unmatched: 5. This chain connects TRBV5-4 to TRBJ1-3; the match to TRBD1 covers 7 bases. The sequence came from a woman aged 45-60 years with acute or convalescent COVID-19. Source material: peripheral blood. The CDR3 coding sequence is TGTGCCAGCAGTGCGACAGGGACCTCTGGAAACACCATATATTTT. The encoded protein is CASSATGTSGNTIYF.